Each of the 17 T cell receptor beta chains below was sequenced from the same sample in a study of blood T cells in healthy people across ages. A second PCR of 7 to 11 cycles used a sample-barcoded 5' primer and a J-beta primer mix. TCRdb used MiXCR to reprocess the 5' RACE reads, holding one entry per CDR3 protein. The sample consists of hundreds of thousands of distinct CDR3 sequences, 40% to 45% of them appearing once. Material for sequencing was blood. The source of these receptors is a woman between 55 and 75 years old in good health.

The chain carries TRBV20-1 and TRBJ2-7, with 9 bases aligning to TRBD2. The CDR3 consists of 13 residues. From germline, CDR1 is DFQATT and CDR2 SNEGSKA (reference sequence). V trimming: 4 bases; J trimming: 5 bases; junction bases outside the gene matches: 6. The CDR3 region has the DNA TGCAGTGCTAAAGTAGCGGGAGTCCACGAGCAGTACTTC. Translated, it gives CSAKVAGVHEQYF.

This clonotype was seen only a few times. The chain uses TRBV9 and TRBJ1-2; no reliable D call. The CDR3 contains 13 residues. V shed 4 bases and J shed 4 bases, with 11 bases lying between them. Per germline, CDR1 SGDLS and CDR2 YYNGEE. CDR3 bases: TGTGCCAGCAGCCCCCGGGAGGGCTATGGCTACACCTTC. It specifies CASSPREGYGYTF. Full variable domain (rest looked up from reference TRBV9 and TRBJ1-2): DSGVTQTPKHLITATGQRVTLRCSPRSGDLSVYWYQQSLDQGLQFLIQYYNGEERAKGNILERFSAQQFPDLHSELNLSSLELGDSALYFCASSPREGYGYTFGSGTRLTVV.

The chain couples TRBV7-8 to TRBJ2-1; 10 bases are a match to TRBD2. Germline values: CDR1 SGHVS, CDR2 FQNEAQ. There are 20 residues in the CDR3. After removal of 2 bases from V and 4 bases from J, the junction contained 17 bases not matched to a gene. The CDR3 DNA reads TGTGCCAGCAGCTTATCAGGGCGGTTAGCGGGAGGTCTTGCTTACAATGAGCAGTTCTTC. It codes for CASSLSGRLAGGLAYNEQFF.

This clonotype was picked up many times. V usage is TRBV29-1 and J usage is TRBJ2-3; a weak D match, TRBD2 (6 bases). Germline V gene lookup returns CDR1 SQVTM and CDR2 ANQGSEA. The CDR3 is 14 residues long. V was trimmed by 8 bases and J by 1 base, leaving 16 bases between them. CDR3 DNA: TGCAGCCACTTGGGGACTGGGGGCACAGATACGCAGTATTTT. It specifies CSHLGTGGTDTQYF.

Only a few counts were recorded for this clonotype. This chain joins TRBV7-2 and TRBJ2-7, with D perhaps matching TRBD2 (6 bases). Per germline, CDR1 SGHTA and CDR2 FQGNSA. The CDR3 runs 16 residues. Trimming pared 5 bases from V and 0 bases from J, leaving 17 bases between. The CDR3 loop reads CASSPLGGGPSYEQYF. DNA of the CDR3: TGTGCCAGCAGCCCGCTGGGGGGAGGTCCCTCCTACGAGCAGTACTTC.

A few counts support this clonotype. The CDR3: CSAKEDSNQPQHF. In DNA, the CDR3 is TGCAGTGCCAAGGAGGATAGCAATCAGCCCCAGCATTTT. This rearrangement joins TRBV20-1 to TRBJ1-5; D not resolved. Germline CDR1 reads DFQATT; CDR2 reads SNEGSKA (reference sequence). V was pared by 6 bases and J by 0 bases, with 9 bases between. The CDR3 covers 13 residues.

V usage is TRBV6-6 and J usage is TRBJ2-1; D remains unclear. The germline CDR1 and CDR2 sequences are MNHNY and SVGAGI (reference sequence). The CDR3 is 16 amino acids. The ends were cut back, 3 bases at V and 1 base at J, with 13 bases in the middle. CDR3 bases: TGTGCCAGCAGTTATCCGCCACAAAGTTCCTACAATGAGCAGTTCTTC. Its protein is CASSYPPQSSYNEQFF.

This clonotype was seen many times. V is TRBV7-2 and J is TRBJ1-2; 8 positions match TRBD1. Per germline, CDR1 SGHTA and CDR2 FQGNSA. V shed 5 bases and J 8 bases; nucleotides not matched to a gene: 10. This CDR3 region has 14 residues. CDR3 amino acids: CASSPGQGIKGYTF. The CDR3 bases are TGTGCCAGCAGCCCCGGACAGGGAATAAAGGGCTACACCTTC.

In its sample, this clonotype was seen a few times. This sequence joins TRBV29-1 and TRBJ2-1, with TRBD1 matching over 7 bases. The DNA end lines up better with TRBJ2-7; the J call may be wrong. Germline V CDR1 and CDR2: SQVTM, ANQGSEA. The CDR3 has 15 amino acids. In nucleotides, the CDR3 is TGCAGCGTTGACCCGACAGGGAGCTCCTACAATGAGCAGTACTTC. Translating it yields CSVDPTGSSYNEQYF.

This clonotype was observed a few times. The genes are TRBV4-2 and TRBJ1-5; 10 nucleotides agree with TRBD1. From germline, CDR1 is LGHNA and CDR2 YNFKEQ. V shed 0 bases, J shed 4 bases, and the junction held 3 bases outside the gene matches. There are 16 residues in the CDR3. The chain's CDR3 is CASSQDRTGGNQPQHF. The CDR3 nucleotides read TGTGCCAGCAGCCAAGATCGGACAGGGGGAAATCAGCCCCAGCATTTT.

This clonotype was seen more than once but under ten times. The rearrangement links TRBV13 to TRBJ2-1; D might be TRBD1 or TRBD2, each matching 5 bases. V was cut by 4 bases and J by 7 bases, with 26 bases left in between. This CDR3 has 18 amino acids. The germline CDR1 and CDR2 sequences are PRHDT and FYEKMQ (reference sequence). The CDR3 loop reads CASSSPRAIHDGGNEQFF. The CDR3 DNA sequence: TGTGCCAGCAGCTCCCCCCGGGCGATTCATGATGGGGGAAATGAGCAGTTCTTC.

The chain links TRBV20-1 to TRBJ1-2; no clear D gene. Trimming shortened V by 3 bases and J by 4 bases, and 15 bases separated the two germline ends. Germline V lookup: CDR1 DFQATT, CDR2 SNEGSKA (reference sequence). This CDR3 region has 14 residues. CDR3 residues: CSASGRTRTYGYTF. DNA of the CDR3: TGCAGTGCTAGCGGGCGCACCAGGACCTATGGCTACACCTTC.

This clonotype was picked up a small number of times. V usage is TRBV7-2 and J usage is TRBJ2-7; possible D gene TRBD1, 5 bases. Germline values: CDR1 SGHTA, CDR2 FQGNSA. This CDR3 has 14 amino acids. Trimming stripped 4 bases from V and 6 bases from J, with 16 bases between. The chain's CDR3 is CASSYLQAPGEQYF. CDR3 bases: TGTGCCAGCAGCTATTTACAGGCCCCAGGCGAGCAGTACTTC.

This clonotype was seen a few times. CDR3 protein: CASMETGVSTEAFF. Here the CDR3 DNA reads TGTGCCAGCATGGAGACTGGAGTTAGCACTGAAGCTTTCTTT. The V gene is TRBV25-1, the J gene TRBJ1-1; D is undetermined. CDR1 and CDR2 from the germline V gene are MGHDK and SYGVNS. The CDR3 spans 14 residues. V was shortened by 7 bases and J by 4 bases, with 16 bases between the two germline ends.

The genes are TRBV2 and TRBJ2-3; D ambiguous. Germline V gene lookup returns CDR1 SNHLY and CDR2 FYNNEI. The CDR3 is 11 residues long. V dropped 2 bases and J dropped 7 bases, with 4 bases sitting between them. CDR3 in amino acids: CASSEQNTQYF. The CDR3 nucleotides are TGTGCCAGCAGTGAACAGAATACGCAGTATTTT.

The genes are TRBV29-1 and TRBJ2-7; 8 bases line up with TRBD1. Per the germline V gene, CDR1 is SQVTM and CDR2 is ANQGSEA. The length of the CDR3 is 12 residues. V gave up 4 bases and J gave up 5 bases; unmatched junction bases: 4. The CDR3 protein is CSVVVQGDEQYF. DNA of the CDR3: TGCAGCGTTGTCGTACAGGGGGACGAGCAGTACTTC.

The chain carries TRBV7-9 and TRBJ2-4; 9 nucleotides align to TRBD2. V trimming: 3 bases; J trimming: 8 bases; junction bases outside the gene matches: 5. The CDR3 sequence is 14 residues long. CDR1 and CDR2 (germline): SEHNR, FQNEAQ (reference sequence). The CDR3 loop is CASSFSGSPDIQYF. CDR3 in DNA: TGTGCCAGCAGCTTTAGCGGGAGCCCGGACATTCAGTACTTC.